This TCR beta chain stems from a study of shared clonotypes between healthy human individuals. Study conclusions and caveats: Donor scarcity curtailed the genetic and exposure-history diversity represented herein. Naive CD4 clonotypes overlapped across a handful of donors at roughly 5%.

Assay used: immunoSEQ multiplex PCR; TCRdb lists only in-frame clones, some missing. The data contain about 590,000 clones, nearly 97% of them singletons. The naive CD8 population came from CD45RO-negative cells selected for CCR7, without terminally differentiated effector memory CD45RA+ cells. The germline V and J ends were trimmed by 3 bases and 4 bases, with 11 bases remaining between them. The CDR3 loop spans 14 amino acids. Germline V lookup: CDR1 MDHEN, CDR2 SYDVKM. The sample holds one count of this clone. The antigen is undetermined. Sequencing used naive CD8+ T cells sorted from blood. The genes are TRBV28 and TRBJ2-3, with D tentatively TRBD2 (6 bases). The sequence came from a woman under 40 in good health. The DNA for the CDR3 is TGTGCCAGCAGTTTCCCTCGACTAGCAGATACGCAGTATTTT. Protein sequence: CASSFPRLADTQYF.